This T cell receptor beta chain was sequenced in a study of T cell responses to AZD1222 COVID-19 vaccine. Study conclusions and caveats: Unmutated variant regions reportedly attract nearly half of all spike-specific TCRs. Seropositive AZD1222 recipients at baseline numbered only five or six. None of the repertoires were sampled until the peak T cell response had passed.

As for this clone: Its antigen is undetermined.

CDR3 length: 13 residues. Per germline, CDR1 SNHLY and CDR2 FYNNEI. V gave up 8 bases and J gave up 4 bases, with 15 bases separating them. Clones were sequenced by immunoSEQ multiplex PCR, and TCRdb holds only the in-frame ones, with some missing. The sample yields 90,000 to 150,000 clones, roughly 90% seen once. Here the sequenced sample was peripheral blood, taken on day 0 of AZD1222 vaccination. This sequence was found in an adult in good health. The gene calls are TRBV2 and TRBJ2-7; perhaps TRBD1 as D (7 bases). The CDR3 DNA reads as TGTGCCAGCTTGGAGGGGGCGCGGTACGAGCAGTACTTC. It encodes CASLEGARYEQYF.